This TCR beta chain was observed in a study of cytomegalovirus exposure and HLA in healthy donors. As for this clone: The antigen is unknown.

Study results and caveats: Across donors, most TCRs were seen rarely, yet some public ones were widespread. A highly shared variant cluster was judged a likely technical artifact. The study assumed roughly uniform donor sequencing depth for presence/absence analyses.

The PCR contained 60 Vbeta and 13 Jbeta primers. Assay used: immunoSEQ multiplex PCR; TCRdb lists only in-frame clones, some missing. The data hold approximately 200,000 clones, with around 80% observed a single time. The CDR3 length is 15 residues. V was trimmed by 1 base and J by 2 bases, leaving 10 bases between them. Germline V gene lookup returns CDR1 MGHRA and CDR2 YSYEKL. This chain links TRBV4-1 with TRBJ2-3, with D unresolved. This sequence was found in a woman aged 30 to 39 in good health and CMV-seropositive. The sequencing sample was made of PBMCs. This CDR3 is CASSQGAITTDTQYF. The CDR3 DNA is TGCGCCAGCAGCCAAGGGGCAATTACCACAGATACGCAGTATTTT.